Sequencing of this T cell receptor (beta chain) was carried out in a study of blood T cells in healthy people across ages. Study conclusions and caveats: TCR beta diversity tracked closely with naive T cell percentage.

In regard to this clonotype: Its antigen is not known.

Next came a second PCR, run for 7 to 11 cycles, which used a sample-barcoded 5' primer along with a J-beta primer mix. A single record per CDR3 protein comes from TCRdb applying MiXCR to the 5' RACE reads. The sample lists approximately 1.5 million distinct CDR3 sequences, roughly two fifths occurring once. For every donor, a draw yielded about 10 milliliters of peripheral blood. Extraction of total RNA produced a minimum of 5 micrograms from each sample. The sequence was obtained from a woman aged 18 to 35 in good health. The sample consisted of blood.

The DNA for the CDR3 is TGTGCCAGCTCACAACAGGGGTCCATGAACACTGAAGCTTTCTTT. Protein product: CASSQQGSMNTEAFF. This chain uses TRBV18 with TRBJ1-1, with 7 bases that match TRBD1. CDR1 is KGHSH and CDR2 is LQKENI in the germline V gene. V lost 4 bases, J lost 0 bases, and 5 bases stayed unmatched. This CDR3 is built from 15 residues.